These 13 T cell receptor beta chains share one sample of origin, sequenced in a study of Tregs in tolerant kidney transplant recipients. Related graft donors supplied nonmyeloablative bone marrow transplants, and mixed chimerism was transient. Profiling relied on immunoSEQ multiplex PCR, and the TCRdb table lists in-frame clones only, not all of them. Reported are thousands of clones; the ten largest clones contain over 5%. The sequencing used CD4+ T cells from blood (PBMCs), collected 6 months after the transplant. All receptors derive from a human patient who received a combined kidney and bone marrow transplant. Some T cells may be graft donor cells.

Remarks on this clone: Coverage ceases 3 residues before the CDR3 finishes, and the germline J gene fills in the end. The rearrangement joins TRBV5-1 to TRBJ1-5, with TRBD1 identical over 7 bases. CDR3 length: 15 amino acids. Unmatched junction bases numbered 3, after V lost 3 bases and J lost 0 bases. The germline V gene has CDR1 SGHRS and CDR2 YFSETQ. CDR3 DNA (partial): TGCGCCAGCAGCTATACAGGGGATAGCAATCAGCCC. Encoded protein: CASSYTGDSNQP. The full-length CDR3 reads as CASSYTGDSNQPQHF.

Worth noting for this clone: The read ends 3 residues early relative to the CDR3; the germline J gene fills the gap. This chain joins TRBV6-2 or TRBV6-3 and TRBJ1-1, with 10 bases fitting TRBD1. From germline, CDR1 is MNHEY and CDR2 SVGEGT. CDR3 length equals 15 residues. Unmatched junction bases numbered 8, after V lost 7 bases and J lost 3 bases. The CDR3 reads CASTDPGTGDTEAFF. Incomplete CDR3 DNA: TGTGCCAGCACCGACCCGGGGACAGGGGACACTGAA.

Turning to this clone: The CDR3 end lies 3 residues beyond the end of the read and is filled in from the germline J gene. This chain uses TRBV29-1 with TRBJ2-7; tentatively, D is TRBD1 (6 bases). The germline V gene encodes CDR1 SQVTM and CDR2 ANQGSEA. CDR3 size: 12 residues. V lost 5 bases to trimming and J lost 6 bases, with 14 bases between them. The DNA read from the CDR3 is TGCAGCGTTTTTACAGGGTCCCGCGAG. The encoded protein is CSVFTGSRE. The full CDR3 reads CSVFTGSREQYF.

To note about this clone: The read is 3 residues too short to cover the CDR3 end, so that end is filled in from the germline J gene. The gene calls are TRBV4-2 and TRBJ2-3, with a weak D call TRBD2 (6 bases). The CDR3 runs 16 residues. Trimming removed 0 bases at V and 0 bases at J, with 10 bases between. Per germline, CDR1 LGHNA and CDR2 YNFKEQ. The CDR3 protein is CASSQDAGISTDTQYF. CDR3 DNA (partial): TGTGCCAGCAGCCAAGATGCGGGAATTAGCACAGATACG.

About this clone itself: The read comes to an end 3 residues before the CDR3 does, leaving the germline J gene to fill in the end. This rearrangement joins TRBV29-1 to TRBJ1-1; D might be TRBD1 (6 bases). CDR1 is SQVTM and CDR2 is ANQGSEA in the germline V gene. The CDR3 loop spans 13 amino acids. V was cut by 5 bases and J by 2 bases, with 12 bases left in between. Incomplete CDR3 DNA: TGCAGCGTTTCCGGACAGCGCAACACTGAA. Encoded protein: CSVSGQRNTE. The whole CDR3 region reads CSVSGQRNTEAFF. Drawing the rest from reference TRBV29-1 and TRBJ1-1, the complete variable domain is SAVISQKPSRDICQRGTSLTIQCQVDSQVTMMFWYRQQPGQSLTLIATANQGSEATYESGFVIDKFPISRPNLTFSTLTVSNMSPEDSSIYLCSVSGQRNTEAFFGQGTRLTVV.

According to its frequency, this clone is medium-sized. The DNA ends 3 residues before the CDR3 does, and the rest of the CDR3 is filled in from the germline J gene. V is TRBV30 and J is TRBJ1-2; TRBD1 might be the D (5 bases). The germline gives CDR1 GTSNPN, CDR2 SVGIG (reference sequence). This CDR3 region has 13 residues. V was cut by 0 bases and J by 3 bases, with 8 bases left in between. The CDR3 here is CAWSVWGDYGYTF. Partial CDR3 DNA: TGTGCCTGGAGTGTATGGGGGGACTATGGC.

The sequenced part of the CDR3 DNA is TGTGCCAGCAGTTTAGGTCTGTTCACCGGGGAG. Amino acids: CASSLGLFTGE. The full CDR3 sequence reads CASSLGLFTGELFF. V and J are TRBV12-3 or TRBV12-4 and TRBJ2-2; D not resolved. The CDR3 goes on 3 residues after the read ends, and that part is filled in from the germline J gene. Trimming cost V 1 base and J 4 bases, with 7 bases left between them. This CDR3 has 14 amino acids.

Note on this clone: The read is 3 residues too short to cover the CDR3 end, so that end is filled in from the germline J gene. The chain is built from TRBV19 and TRBJ1-5, with D possibly being TRBD1 (5 bases). V was pared by 6 bases and J by 3 bases, with 18 bases between. Germline V gives CDR1 LNHDA, CDR2 SQIVND (reference sequence). The length of the CDR3 is 16 residues. The CDR3 here is CASRTPGRGDNQPQHF. The part of the CDR3 DNA that was read is TGTGCCAGTAGGACCCCAGGGCGAGGGGACAATCAGCCC. Full variable domain (remainder filled in from reference TRBV19 and TRBJ1-5): DGGITQSPKYLFRKEGQNVTLSCEQNLNHDAMYWYRQDPGQGLRLIYYSQIVNDFQKGDIAEGYSVSREKKESFPLTVTSAQKNPTAFYLCASRTPGRGDNQPQHFGDGTRLSIL.

Worth noting for this clone: The missing CDR3 end, 3 residues past where the read stops, is filled in from the germline J gene. The genes are TRBV18 and TRBJ1-1; D is undetermined. The germline gives CDR1 KGHSH, CDR2 LQKENI. There are 13 residues in the CDR3. Trimming took off 2 bases at V and 1 base at J, with 5 bases between the two ends. The CDR3 sequence is CASSPGQNTEAFF. CDR3 bases read: TGTGCCAGCTCACCAGGGCAGAACACTGAA. The full variable domain, in which reference TRBV18 and TRBJ1-1 provide the parts outside the CDR3, is NAGVMQNPRHLVRRRGQEARLRCSPMKGHSHVYWYRQLPEEGLKFMVYLQKENIIDESGMPKERFSAEFPKEGPSILRIQQVVRGDSAAYFCASSPGQNTEAFFGQGTRLTVV.

As to this clone: The read terminates 3 residues before the CDR3 end, so the remaining end is supplied by the germline J gene. The rearrangement joins TRBV20-1 to TRBJ1-2, with a possible D match to TRBD1 (6 bases). The CDR3 spans 15 residues. Germline CDR1 DFQATT, CDR2 SNEGSKA (reference sequence). With 4 bases removed from V and 0 bases from J, the gap between germline ends came to 15 bases. CDR3 bases read: TGCAGTGCTATGGGACACGGAAAAGCTAACTATGGC. It yields the protein CSAMGHGKANYG. The entire CDR3 reads CSAMGHGKANYGYTF.

Remarks on this clone: The sequenced fragment ends 3 residues before the CDR3 boundary, so the rest is inferred from the germline J gene. V gene TRBV29-1 combines with J gene TRBJ2-1, with D possibly TRBD1 on 6 matching bases. The CDR3 runs to 13 residues. From germline, CDR1 is SQVTM and CDR2 ANQGSEA. Incomplete CDR3 DNA: TGCAGTTACCACCGGGACAACTACAATGAG. It yields the protein CSYHRDNYNE. In full, the CDR3 reads CSYHRDNYNEQFF.

As regards this clone: The missing CDR3 end, 3 residues past where the read stops, is filled in from the germline J gene. The V call is TRBV5-1, the J call TRBJ1-3; D is unclear. V was pared by 0 bases and J by 4 bases, with 11 bases between. The CDR3 has 15 residues. CDR1 is SGHRS and CDR2 is YFSETQ in the germline V gene. CDR3 residues: CASSLGAGFGNTIYF. The DNA read from the CDR3 is TGCGCCAGCAGCTTGGGTGCGGGGTTCGGAAACACC.

Comment on this clone: The read gets to within 3 residues of the CDR3 end, and the germline J gene fills in the rest. The chain recombines TRBV19 with TRBJ2-7; TRBD2 aligns across 7 bases. This CDR3 has 11 amino acids. V dropped 5 bases and J dropped 6; count of bases not matched to a gene: 1. Germline CDR1 and CDR2: LNHDA and SQIVND (reference sequence). This chain's CDR3 is CASSGRGEQYF. CDR3 DNA, as far as it was read: TGTGCCAGTAGTGGGAGGGGCGAG.